This TCR beta chain stems from a study of cytomegalovirus exposure and HLA in healthy donors. Overall study: The 120 validation repertoires were produced on the same platform as the 700 or so repertoires of the first cohort. This was reported in a later analysis.

Trimming cost V 6 bases and J 4 bases, with 18 bases left between them. CDR3 length: 16 amino acids. Per the germline V gene, CDR1 is SGHNT and CDR2 is YENEEA. Broader study findings: There were a few CMV-associated chains whose specificity for CMV antigens was confirmed in vitro. Rarity characterized most TCR sequences, yet some public TCRs appeared in many donors. In the 95 to 150 validation repertoires, just under 95% of cluster scores exceeded 0, per a later analysis.

Sequencing used immunoSEQ multiplex PCR; TCRdb keeps in-frame clones, though not all of them. The sample shows 240,000 or so clones, around 88% of them seen only once. Details on this clone: What it recognizes is unknown.

The chain couples TRBV11-3 to TRBJ2-2; weak D call: TRBD1 (7 bases). The TCR sequence derives from a woman aged 25 to 39 in good health and CMV-seropositive. The sample was PBMCs. The CDR3 nucleotides read TGTGCCAGCAGTGCCCGAGGGGGCGGGGTCACCGGGGAGCTGTTTTTT. This codes for CASSARGGGVTGELFF.